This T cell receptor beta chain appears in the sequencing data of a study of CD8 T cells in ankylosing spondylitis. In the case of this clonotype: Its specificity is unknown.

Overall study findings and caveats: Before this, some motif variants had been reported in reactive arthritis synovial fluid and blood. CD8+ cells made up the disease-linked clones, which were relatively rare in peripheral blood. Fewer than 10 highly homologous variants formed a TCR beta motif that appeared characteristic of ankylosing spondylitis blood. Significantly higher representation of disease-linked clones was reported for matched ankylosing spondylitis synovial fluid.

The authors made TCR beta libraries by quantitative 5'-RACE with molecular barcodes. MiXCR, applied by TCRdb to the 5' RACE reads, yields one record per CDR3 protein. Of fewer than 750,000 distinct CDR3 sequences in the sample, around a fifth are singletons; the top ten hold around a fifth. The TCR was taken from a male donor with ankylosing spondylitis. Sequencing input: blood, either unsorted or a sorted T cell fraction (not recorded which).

CDR3 protein: CASNLKSEGSSYEQYF. The CDR3 coding sequence is TGTGCCAGCAACTTAAAAAGTGAGGGTAGCTCCTACGAGCAGTACTTC. The V and J genes are TRBV6-1 and TRBJ2-7, with a tentative D call TRBD2 (5 bases). Germline CDR1 and CDR2: MNHNS and SASEGT. With 7 bases removed from V and 0 bases from J, the gap between germline ends came to 19 bases. This CDR3 contains 16 residues.